This T cell receptor (beta chain) appears in the sequencing data of a study of blood T cell repertoires in COVID-19 (dated by TCRdb to the early 2020s). For context, the study as a whole: Samples from collaborators originated in the United States, Italy and Spain and spanned both the acute and convalescent phases of COVID-19. The prospective study material was composed of cDNA or gDNA derived from T cells, B-cell-depleted T cells, or PBMCs. Deeply sampled blood TCRbeta repertoires from subjects exposed to, actively infected with, or recovered from COVID-19 were included in the dataset. The repertoires were made available in a free public database intended to serve as a resource for research on the immune response to SARS-CoV-2. The samples were drawn from the first 160 participants of the ongoing ImmuneRACE study and from 1,254 subjects provided by 6 global collaborators. Nearly every sample came with metadata listing a de-identified subject ID, COVID-19 status, age in years and sex. Where HLA class I and class II types were available, the types were taken from metadata supplied by the sample provider, not from assay-based typing.

This clone occurred once. The clone's antigen remains unknown. No per-base quality is available; no much larger clone lies one base away. One collaborating source in Seattle enrolled patients while the patients were actively infected and followed the patients over time throughout the course of disease. Whole blood was collected in K2EDTA tubes by collaborating institutions according to the institutions' own protocols. For TCRbeta analysis, collaborators shipped samples in one of three forms: frozen whole blood, isolated PBMCs, or DNA extracted from either of those sample types. The immunoSEQ Assay, a bias-controlled multiplex PCR, was used to amplify TCRbeta CDR3 regions from genomic DNA. The authors' analysis ran thus. The number of nucleated cells in each sample was estimated from the amplification of reference gene primers within the assay. To quantify the absolute abundance of each unique TCRbeta CDR3 rearrangement, sequence reads were collapsed and filtered. For each sample, productive Simpson clonality was calculated as the square root of Simpson's diversity index across productive rearrangements. TCRdb re-hosts the immuneACCESS table, in-frame sequences only. Its copies lack some clones; in the studies checked, an unresolved V gene accounts for under half of them, and the cause for the rest is not known. V and J calls and clone size are copied from that table; D and trimming were computed from the DNA. Within this sample are about 210,000 clones, with around 86% of them counted one time only. The biggest ten clones account for roughly 5.1% of the sample.

The germline V gene sets CDR1 to MDHEN and CDR2 to SYDVKM. Trimming takes 5 bases off V and 0 bases off J; junction bases not matched to a gene: 3. There are 14 amino acids in the CDR3, from cysteine to phenylalanine inclusive. Only the CDR3 DNA is retained, 42 bases long and in frame from the first base. What the work shows at the level of the full study, not this receptor alone: The quantity of clinical and demographic metadata differed by source and by participant and was supplied without curation.

The receptor's source is a woman aged 70-85 years with COVID-19, enrolled during active disease. The sequence is built from TRBV28 and TRBJ2-7, and 8 bases in between align with TRBD1. Sequencing was done on a sample of peripheral blood. The CDR3 sequence is CASSRGQVSYEQYF. The DNA sequence is TGTGCCAGCAGTCGGGGACAGGTCTCCTACGAGCAGTACTTC.